This T cell receptor beta chain was recovered during a study of OX40 agonist ivuxolimab in advanced cancers. For context, the study as a whole: Ivuxolimab was an agonistic, fully human IgG2 monoclonal antibody directed against OX40 (CD134), a costimulatory receptor. Intravenous ivuxolimab was administered to patients every 2 weeks at six dose levels: 0.01, 0.1, 0.3, 1.5, 3 and 10 mg/kg. Among the 50 to 55 dose-escalation patients, 19 had hepatocellular carcinoma, 15 melanoma, 9 renal cell carcinoma and 9 head and neck cancer. A male proportion of roughly 80% and a mean age of 60 years, ranging from roughly 23 to 90, were recorded for the dose-escalation cohort. Prior anti-PD-1, anti-PD-L1 or anti-CTLA-4 therapy was permitted, and less than 45% of dose-escalation patients had received checkpoint inhibitors. Partial responses occurred in three dose-escalation patients: two with cutaneous melanoma and one with hepatocellular carcinoma. Peripheral TCRbeta sequencing was intended to test whether TCR sequence diversity was altered and clonal T-cell expansion was caused by ivuxolimab. The monotherapy dose-escalation portion (N ≈ 55 patients) of the phase I ivuxolimab trial is reported in the paper.

Patients with autoimmune disease history or receiving systemic immunosuppression were excluded from the trial. Peripheral blood for TCR sequencing was collected from all dose cohorts at baseline, on cycle 4 day 1, and on cycle 7 day 1. The samples were taken from a phase I, first-in-human, multicenter, open-label dose-escalation trial of ivuxolimab. Adults with locally advanced or metastatic head and neck squamous cell, hepatocellular, melanoma or renal cell carcinoma were enrolled in the trial. Before TCR sequencing, CD4+ T cells and CD8+ T cells from peripheral blood were sorted into separate populations. A remark on this clone: Its recognized antigen is unknown. The input lacks base qualities; no much larger clone sits a single base away.

For sequencing of the TCRbeta CDR3 region, genomic DNA was extracted from the sorted cells. The immunoSEQ Assay was used for sequencing of TCRbeta CDR3 regions. Imported from immuneACCESS, the table was reduced by TCRdb to in-frame sequences with V and J called. These copies leave out some clones; in studies compared against another copy, an unresolved V gene accounts for under half, and the cause of the remainder is not known. The sample table records about 90,000 clones; approximately 91% of these occur just once. 0.33% of the sample rests with the top ten. What the work shows at the level of the full study, not this receptor alone: Low levels of normalized T-cell clonal expansion were also seen in some patients who did not respond. After ivuxolimab, expanded clones were on average more numerous among CD8+ T cells than among CD4+ T cells. The antigen specificity of the peripheral T cells that underwent clonal expansion was not determined. At doses of 0.1 to 3.0 mg/kg, clonal expansion of both CD4+ and CD8+ blood T cells was observed from baseline to week 6. Partial responders in the 0.1-3.0 mg/kg groups had among the lowest normalized peripheral clonal expansion, especially among CD8+ T cells.

Including cysteine and phenylalanine, the CDR3 has 13 amino acids. Of the read, only the CDR3 DNA is kept; its 39 bases are in frame from base 1. CDR1 and CDR2, per the germline V gene, are MRHNA and SNTAGT. Trimming costs V 3 bases and J 4 bases, and their ends lie 10 bases apart. The sequencing used CD4+ or CD8+ T cells sorted from blood, collected in a trial of the OX40 agonist ivuxolimab. The source is an adult with an advanced solid tumor such as melanoma, head and neck, liver or kidney cancer. Rearrangement joined TRBV6-4 to TRBJ2-7; the D element might be TRBD1 or TRBD2, as each aligns at 5 bases. The DNA is TGTGCCAGCAGTGAAGGGTGGGGGTACGAGCAGTACTTC. Translated, this is CASSEGWGYEQYF.